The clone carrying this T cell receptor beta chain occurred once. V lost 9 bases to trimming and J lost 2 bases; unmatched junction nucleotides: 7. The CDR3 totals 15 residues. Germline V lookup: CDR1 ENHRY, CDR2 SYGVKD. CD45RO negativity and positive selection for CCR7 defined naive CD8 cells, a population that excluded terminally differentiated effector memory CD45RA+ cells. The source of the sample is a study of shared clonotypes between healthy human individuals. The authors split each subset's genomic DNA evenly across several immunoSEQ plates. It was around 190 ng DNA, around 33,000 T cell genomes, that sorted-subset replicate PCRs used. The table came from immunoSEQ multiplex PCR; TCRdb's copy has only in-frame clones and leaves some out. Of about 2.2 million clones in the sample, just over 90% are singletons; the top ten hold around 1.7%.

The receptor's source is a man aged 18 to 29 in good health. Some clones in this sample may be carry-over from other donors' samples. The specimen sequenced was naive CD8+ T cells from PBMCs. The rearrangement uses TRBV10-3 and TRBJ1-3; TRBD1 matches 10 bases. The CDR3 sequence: CAIRGTGVAGNTIYF. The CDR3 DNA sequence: TGTGCCATAAGGGGGACAGGGGTCGCTGGAAACACCATATATTTT.